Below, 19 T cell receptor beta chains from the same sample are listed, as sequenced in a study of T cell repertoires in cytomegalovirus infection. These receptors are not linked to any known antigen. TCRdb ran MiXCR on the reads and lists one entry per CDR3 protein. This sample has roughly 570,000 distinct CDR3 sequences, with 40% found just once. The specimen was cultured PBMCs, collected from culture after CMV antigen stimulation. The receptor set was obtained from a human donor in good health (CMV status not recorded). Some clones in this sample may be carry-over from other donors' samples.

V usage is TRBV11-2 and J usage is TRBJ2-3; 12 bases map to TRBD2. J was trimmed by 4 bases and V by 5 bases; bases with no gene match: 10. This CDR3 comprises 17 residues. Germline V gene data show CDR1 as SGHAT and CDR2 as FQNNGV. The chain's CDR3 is CASSPTPSGRGSDTQYF. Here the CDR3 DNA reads TGTGCCAGCAGCCCCACTCCTAGCGGGAGGGGTTCAGATACGCAGTATTTT.

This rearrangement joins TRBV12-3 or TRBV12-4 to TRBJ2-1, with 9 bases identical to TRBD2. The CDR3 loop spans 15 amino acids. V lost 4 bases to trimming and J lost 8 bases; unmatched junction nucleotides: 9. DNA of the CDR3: TGTGCCAGCAGTTCGAGGACTAGCGAGATCTATGAGCAGTTCTTC. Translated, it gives CASSSRTSEIYEQFF.

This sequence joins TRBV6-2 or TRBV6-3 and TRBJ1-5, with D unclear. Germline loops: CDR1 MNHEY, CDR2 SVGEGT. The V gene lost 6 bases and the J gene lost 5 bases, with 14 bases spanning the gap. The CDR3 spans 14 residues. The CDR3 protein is CASSAWAGDQPQHF. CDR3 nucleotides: TGTGCCAGCAGCGCCTGGGCAGGTGATCAGCCCCAGCATTTT.

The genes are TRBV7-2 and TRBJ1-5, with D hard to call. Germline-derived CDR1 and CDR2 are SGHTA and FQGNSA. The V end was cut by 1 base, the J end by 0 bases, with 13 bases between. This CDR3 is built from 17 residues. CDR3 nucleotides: TGTGCCAGCAGCTTAGAGCGCGGGCTCTATAGCAATCAGCCCCAGCATTTT. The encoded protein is CASSLERGLYSNQPQHF.

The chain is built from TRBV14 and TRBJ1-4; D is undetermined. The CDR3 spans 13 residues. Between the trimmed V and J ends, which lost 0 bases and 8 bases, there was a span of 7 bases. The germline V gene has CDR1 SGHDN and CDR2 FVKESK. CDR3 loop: CASSQEMREKLFF. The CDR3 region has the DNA TGTGCCAGCAGCCAAGAAATGCGCGAAAAACTGTTTTTT.

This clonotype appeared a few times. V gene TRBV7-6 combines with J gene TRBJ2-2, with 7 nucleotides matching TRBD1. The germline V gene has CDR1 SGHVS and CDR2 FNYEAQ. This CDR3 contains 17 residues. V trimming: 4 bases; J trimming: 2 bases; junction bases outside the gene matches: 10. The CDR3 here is CASSSSWTGPNTGELFF. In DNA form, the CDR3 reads TGTGCCAGCAGCTCCTCATGGACAGGTCCTAACACCGGGGAGCTGTTTTTT. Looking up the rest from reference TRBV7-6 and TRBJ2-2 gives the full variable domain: GAGVSQSPRYKVTKRGQDVALRCDPISGHVSLYWYRQALGQGPEFLTYFNYEAQQDKSGLPNDRFSAERPEGSISTLTIQRTEQRDSAMYRCASSSSWTGPNTGELFFGEGSRLTVL.

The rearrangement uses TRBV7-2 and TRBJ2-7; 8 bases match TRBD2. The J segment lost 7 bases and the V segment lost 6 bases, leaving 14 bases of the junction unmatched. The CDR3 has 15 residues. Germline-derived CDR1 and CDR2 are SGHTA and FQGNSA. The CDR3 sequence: CASSTVAGGSWEQYF. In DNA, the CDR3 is TGTGCCAGCAGTACAGTTGCGGGGGGCTCGTGGGAGCAGTACTTC.

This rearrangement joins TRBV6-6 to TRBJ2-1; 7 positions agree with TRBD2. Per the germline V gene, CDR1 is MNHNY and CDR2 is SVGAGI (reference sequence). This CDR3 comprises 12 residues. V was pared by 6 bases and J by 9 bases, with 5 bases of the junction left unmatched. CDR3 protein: CASSRTSFEQFF. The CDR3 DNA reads TGTGCCAGCAGCCGGACTAGTTTTGAGCAGTTCTTC.

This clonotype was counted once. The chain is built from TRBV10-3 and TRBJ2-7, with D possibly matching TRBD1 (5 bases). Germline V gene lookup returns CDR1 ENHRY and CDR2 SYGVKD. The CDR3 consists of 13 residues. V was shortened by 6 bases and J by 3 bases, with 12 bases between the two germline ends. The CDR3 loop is CAIRVTASYEQYF. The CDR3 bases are TGTGCCATCAGGGTGACAGCGAGCTACGAGCAGTACTTC.

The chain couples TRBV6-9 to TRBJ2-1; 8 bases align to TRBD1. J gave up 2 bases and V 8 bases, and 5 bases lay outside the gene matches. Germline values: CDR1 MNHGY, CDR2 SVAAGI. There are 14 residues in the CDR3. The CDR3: CASRDRFTYNEQFF. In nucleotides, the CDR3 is TGTGCCAGCCGGGACAGGTTCACCTACAATGAGCAGTTCTTC.

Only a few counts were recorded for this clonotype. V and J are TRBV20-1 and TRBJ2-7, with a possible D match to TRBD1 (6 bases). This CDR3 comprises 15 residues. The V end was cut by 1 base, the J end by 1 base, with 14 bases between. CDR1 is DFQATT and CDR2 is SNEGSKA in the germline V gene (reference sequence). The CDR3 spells CSARALGGASYEQYF. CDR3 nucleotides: TGCAGTGCTAGAGCCCTAGGGGGAGCTTCCTACGAGCAGTACTTC.

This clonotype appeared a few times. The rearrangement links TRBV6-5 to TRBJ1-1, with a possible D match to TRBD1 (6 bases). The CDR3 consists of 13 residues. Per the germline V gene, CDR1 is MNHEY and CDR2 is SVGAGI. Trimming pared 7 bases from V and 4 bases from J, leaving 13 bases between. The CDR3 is CASIGGLGTEAFF. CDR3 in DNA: TGTGCCAGCATCGGGGGCTTGGGCACTGAAGCTTTCTTT.

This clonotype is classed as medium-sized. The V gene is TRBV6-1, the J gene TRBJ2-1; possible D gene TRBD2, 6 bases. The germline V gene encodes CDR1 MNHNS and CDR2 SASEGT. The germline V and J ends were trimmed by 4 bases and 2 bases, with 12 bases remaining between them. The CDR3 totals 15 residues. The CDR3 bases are TGTGCCAGCAGTGGGCTGGGGAGGACCTACAATGAGCAGTTCTTC. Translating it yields CASSGLGRTYNEQFF.

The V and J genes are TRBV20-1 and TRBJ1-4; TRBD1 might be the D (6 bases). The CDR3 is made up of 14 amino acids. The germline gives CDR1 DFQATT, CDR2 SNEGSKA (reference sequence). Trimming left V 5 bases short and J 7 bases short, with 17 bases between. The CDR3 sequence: CSASDRNQGEKLFF. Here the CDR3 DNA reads TGCAGTGCTTCCGACAGGAACCAGGGTGAAAAACTGTTTTTT.

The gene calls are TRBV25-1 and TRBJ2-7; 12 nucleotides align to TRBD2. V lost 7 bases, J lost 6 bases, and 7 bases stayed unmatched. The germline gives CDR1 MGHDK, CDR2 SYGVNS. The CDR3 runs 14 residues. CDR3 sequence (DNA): TGTGCCAGCATCACGACTAGCGGGAGCGTCGAGCAGTACTTC. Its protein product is CASITTSGSVEQYF.

In DNA form, the CDR3 reads TGTGCCAGCAGTACGGAGGTGCAAGAGACCCAGTACTTC. Amino acids: CASSTEVQETQYF. The rearrangement links TRBV27 to TRBJ2-5; a weak D match, TRBD2 (5 bases). The CDR3 is 13 residues long. The germline V gene encodes CDR1 MNHEY and CDR2 SMNVEV (reference sequence). Trimming stripped 5 bases from V and 2 bases from J, with 9 bases between.

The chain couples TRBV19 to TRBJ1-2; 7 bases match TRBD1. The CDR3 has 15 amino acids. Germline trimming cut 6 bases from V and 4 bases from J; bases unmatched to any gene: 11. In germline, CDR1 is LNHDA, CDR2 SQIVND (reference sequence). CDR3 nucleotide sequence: TGTGCCAGTAGCAAAAGACAGGGAGAGGGCTATGGCTACACCTTC. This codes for CASSKRQGEGYGYTF.

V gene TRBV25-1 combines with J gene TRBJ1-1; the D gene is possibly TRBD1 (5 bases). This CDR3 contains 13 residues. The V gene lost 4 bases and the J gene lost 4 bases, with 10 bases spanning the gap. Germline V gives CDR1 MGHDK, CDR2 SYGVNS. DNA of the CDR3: TGTGCCAGCAGTGCCAGGGTTAGCACTGAAGCTTTCTTT. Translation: CASSARVSTEAFF.

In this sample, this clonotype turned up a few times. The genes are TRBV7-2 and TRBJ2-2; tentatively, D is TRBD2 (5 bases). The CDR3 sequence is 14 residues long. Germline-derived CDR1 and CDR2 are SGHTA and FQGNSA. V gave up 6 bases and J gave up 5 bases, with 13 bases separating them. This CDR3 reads CASRAEGFTGELFF. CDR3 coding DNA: TGTGCCAGCAGGGCCGAGGGTTTTACCGGGGAGCTGTTTTTT.